This entry lists 32 T cell receptor beta chains sequenced from one sample in a study of cytomegalovirus exposure and HLA in healthy donors. TCRdb keeps only in-frame clones here, not all; method: immunoSEQ multiplex PCR. The data hold fewer than 150,000 clones, with approximately 86% observed a single time. Sequencing was carried out using PBMCs. The receptors come from a man aged 18-30 years in good health and CMV-seropositive.

The chain joins TRBV4-2 to TRBJ2-1, with TRBD2 identical over 10 bases. With V trimmed by 6 bases and J by 6 bases, 14 bases remained unmatched. Germline V lookup: CDR1 LGHNA, CDR2 YNFKEQ. CDR3 length: 17 residues. The chain's CDR3 is CASSQLAGRRVGNEQFF. CDR3 in DNA: TGTGCCAGCAGTCAACTAGCGGGGCGCCGAGTCGGCAATGAGCAGTTCTTC.

The chain couples TRBV27 to TRBJ1-6; 7 nucleotides align to TRBD1. The germline V gene has CDR1 MNHEY and CDR2 SMNVEV (reference sequence). Losses at the gene ends were 8 bases for V and 6 bases for J; bases not matched to a gene: 13. The CDR3 loop spans 16 amino acids. The CDR3 loop is CASRSPPRQGNSPLHF. The CDR3, as DNA: TGTGCCAGCCGTTCACCCCCCCGACAGGGTAATTCACCCCTCCACTTT.

This rearrangement joins TRBV7-2 to TRBJ2-1, with a tentative D call TRBD2 (5 bases). Germline-derived CDR1 and CDR2 are SGHTA and FQGNSA. V was cut by 2 bases and J by 0 bases, with 8 bases left in between. The CDR3 spans 15 residues. The CDR3 reads CASSLRLSSYNEQFF. The DNA of the CDR3 is TGTGCCAGCAGCTTACGACTAAGCTCCTACAATGAGCAGTTCTTC.

The chain's CDR3 is CASSEAGGPNNEQFF. CDR3 nucleotide sequence: TGTGCCAGCAGCGAGGCGGGAGGGCCCAACAATGAGCAGTTCTTC. J is TRBJ2-1 and V is TRBV11-3; 9 bases are a match to TRBD2. The germline V gene has CDR1 SGHNT and CDR2 YENEEA. This CDR3 region has 15 residues. The V and J ends lost 5 bases and 5 bases, in that order; junction bases with no gene match: 7.

J is TRBJ2-7 and V is TRBV5-8; TRBD1 matches 8 bases. CDR3 size: 16 residues. The trim removed 4 bases at V and 5 bases at J, leaving 14 bases unmatched. Per the germline V gene, CDR1 is SGHTS and CDR2 is YDEGEE. The CDR3 sequence is CASSLRQGSDKDEQYF. In DNA form, the CDR3 reads TGTGCCAGCAGCCTCCGACAGGGGAGCGATAAGGACGAGCAGTACTTC.

The chain couples TRBV5-5 to TRBJ1-1; no clear D. The CDR3 length is 14 residues. The germline V and J ends were trimmed by 1 base and 2 bases, with 9 bases remaining between them. Germline CDR1 is SGHKS and CDR2 is YYEKEE (reference sequence). In nucleotides, the CDR3 is TGTGCCAGCAGCTTGTGGAGGGCTAACACTGAAGCTTTCTTT. Protein: CASSLWRANTEAFF.

The genes are TRBV27 and TRBJ1-2; perhaps TRBD1 as D (5 bases). CDR1 MNHEY and CDR2 SMNVEV come from the germline V gene (reference sequence). There are 15 residues in the CDR3. The V and J ends lost 6 bases and 4 bases respectively, with 18 bases between them. CDR3 sequence reads: CASRSTPWGFYGYTF. The CDR3 DNA reads as TGTGCCAGCAGGTCTACACCGTGGGGCTTCTATGGCTACACCTTC.

This clone was counted a single time. V is TRBV7-8 and J is TRBJ2-4; tentatively, D is TRBD2 (5 bases). Trimming shortened V by 2 bases and J by 0 bases, and 11 bases separated the two germline ends. Germline V gene data show CDR1 as SGHVS and CDR2 as FQNEAQ. The CDR3 extends over 16 amino acids. The CDR3 nucleotides are TGTGCCAGCAGCTTATTTGGAGGTTTAGCCAAAAACATTCAGTACTTC. Translation gives CASSLFGGLAKNIQYF.

This clone has only a few counts. In the same sample, other DNA sequences code for this CDR3. The rearrangement joins TRBV18 to TRBJ1-1; D is ambiguous. Germline V lookup: CDR1 KGHSH, CDR2 LQKENI. The V and J ends lost 3 bases and 4 bases respectively, with 9 bases between them. The CDR3 sequence is 13 residues long. Here the CDR3 reads CASSPEEGTEAFF. In nucleotides, the CDR3 is TGTGCCAGCTCACCTGAAGAGGGCACTGAAGCTTTCTTT.

The V and J genes are TRBV12-5 and TRBJ2-1; 8 bases agree with TRBD2. The germline gives CDR1 LGHNT, CDR2 FRNRAP. The CDR3 loop spans 17 amino acids. Trimming cost V 2 bases and J 7 bases; bases outside gene matches: 13. The CDR3 here is CASGLFVAGRMGNEQFF. Written as DNA, the CDR3 is TGTGCTAGTGGTTTGTTCGTAGCGGGAAGGATGGGGAATGAGCAGTTCTTC.

CDR3 DNA: TGTGCCAGCAGCAGAAAGCAAGAGACCCAGTACTTC. The encoded protein is CASSRKQETQYF. This chain connects TRBV6-1 to TRBJ2-5; D is undetermined. The CDR3 extends over 12 amino acids. The V end was cut by 6 bases, the J end by 2 bases, with 7 bases between. Germline lookup yields CDR1 MNHNS and CDR2 SASEGT.

CDR3 region: CASSFLGGYGYTF. In DNA form, the CDR3 reads TGTGCCAGCAGCTTCTTAGGGGGCTATGGCTACACCTTC. This chain uses TRBV5-5 with TRBJ1-2; TRBD1 is a possible D gene (6 bases). The V end was cut by 2 bases, the J end by 4 bases, with 9 bases between. Germline CDR1 reads SGHKS; CDR2 reads YYEKEE (reference sequence). CDR3 size: 13 residues.

The chain couples TRBV11-3 to TRBJ2-7; 11 bases are shared with TRBD2. Germline V gives CDR1 SGHNT, CDR2 YENEEA. J was trimmed by 5 bases and V by 0 bases; bases with no gene match: 9. There are 17 residues in the CDR3. CDR3 bases: TGTGCCAGCAGCTTAGAGGCAAGTAGCGGGAGGGCCGACGAGCAGTACTTC. The encoded protein is CASSLEASSGRADEQYF.

The CDR3: CASSSLGPQVPGELFF. The CDR3 DNA reads TGTGCCAGCTCATCCCTAGGACCACAGGTTCCCGGGGAGCTGTTTTTT. This chain links TRBV18 with TRBJ2-2; D is perhaps TRBD1 (5 bases). The CDR3 is 16 residues long. The V and J ends lost 5 bases and 6 bases respectively, with 19 bases between them. CDR1 is KGHSH and CDR2 is LQKENI in the germline V gene. Using reference TRBV18 and TRBJ2-2 for the parts outside the CDR3, the full variable domain is NAGVMQNPRHLVRRRGQEARLRCSPMKGHSHVYWYRQLPEEGLKFMVYLQKENIIDESGMPKERFSAEFPKEGPSILRIQQVVRGDSAAYFCASSSLGPQVPGELFFGEGSRLTVL.

The chain combines TRBV2 with TRBJ1-2; 10 bases are a match to TRBD1. CDR3 size: 13 residues. V lost 8 bases, J lost 4 bases, and 4 bases stayed unmatched. Per the germline V gene, CDR1 is SNHLY and CDR2 is FYNNEI. The CDR3 region is CASQRTGGYGYTF. CDR3 nucleotides: TGTGCCAGCCAAAGGACAGGGGGCTATGGCTACACCTTC.

The chain links TRBV7-9 to TRBJ1-1, with TRBD1 as a possible D gene (5 bases). The CDR3 consists of 15 residues. CDR1 is SEHNR and CDR2 is FQNEAQ in the germline V gene (reference sequence). Trimming removed 2 bases at V and 3 bases at J, with 13 bases between. For the CDR3, the DNA is TGTGCCAGCAGCTTATTAGGGGCGCTGGACACTGAAGCTTTCTTT. It specifies CASSLLGALDTEAFF.

The chain uses TRBV7-8 and TRBJ1-5; 8 nucleotides agree with TRBD1. The CDR3 is made up of 19 amino acids. Germline V CDR1 and CDR2: SGHVS, FQNEAQ. The V gene end was trimmed by 4 bases and the J gene end by 0 bases; junction bases not matched to a gene: 14. For the CDR3, the DNA is TGTGCCAGCAGCTCGCAAGGCAGGGGGCCTAGCCTTAGCAATCAGCCCCAGCATTTT. The encoded protein is CASSSQGRGPSLSNQPQHF.

The CDR3 loop is CASSSRDRNLYEQYF. The DNA of the CDR3 is TGTGCCAGCAGTTCCAGGGACAGGAACCTCTACGAGCAGTACTTC. The chain combines TRBV5-4 with TRBJ2-7; TRBD1 aligns across 8 bases. Trimming at V came to 5 bases and at J to 3 bases, leaving 10 bases not matched to a gene. The CDR3 length is 15 residues. The germline V gene encodes CDR1 SGHNT and CDR2 YYREEE (reference sequence).

This rearrangement joins TRBV29-1 to TRBJ2-7; the match to TRBD2 covers 8 bases. CDR1 and CDR2 (germline): SQVTM, ANQGSEA. CDR3 length equals 13 residues. Trimming cost V 7 bases and J 3 bases; bases outside gene matches: 8. The CDR3 sequence is CSATSGVIYEQYF. The CDR3 DNA sequence: TGCAGCGCTACTAGCGGAGTGATCTACGAGCAGTACTTC.

The DNA for the CDR3 is TGTGCCAGCAGTTTATTGGAGGGCTCTGAGCAGTTCTTC. Its protein is CASSLLEGSEQFF. The chain carries TRBV27 and TRBJ2-1; weak D call: TRBD2 (6 bases). This CDR3 spans 13 amino acids. The ends were cut back, 1 base at V and 9 bases at J, with 10 bases in the middle. The germline CDR1 and CDR2 sequences are MNHEY and SMNVEV (reference sequence).

This chain connects TRBV29-1 to TRBJ2-1; D is unresolved. V was shortened by 6 bases and J by 5 bases, with 8 bases between the two germline ends. CDR1 and CDR2 (germline): SQVTM, ANQGSEA. The CDR3 totals 11 residues. CDR3 DNA: TGCAGCGTCTTTTCGGACAATGAGCAGTTCTTC. Protein sequence: CSVFSDNEQFF.

This clone was seen a single time. The chain is built from TRBV6-5 and TRBJ2-1, with 12 nucleotides matching TRBD1. With V trimmed by 6 bases and J by 7 bases, 1 base remained unmatched. CDR1 MNHEY and CDR2 SVGAGI come from the germline V gene. This CDR3 has 13 amino acids. The CDR3 loop reads CASRGQGANEQFF. Here the CDR3 DNA reads TGTGCCAGCAGGGGACAGGGGGCAAATGAGCAGTTCTTC.

This chain uses TRBV2 with TRBJ2-7; D gene unclear. This CDR3 has 14 residues. Per germline, CDR1 SNHLY and CDR2 FYNNEI. V was trimmed by 5 bases and J by 1 base, leaving 12 bases between them. CDR3: CASSLRSNSYEQYF. The CDR3 region has the DNA TGTGCCAGCAGTCTACGGTCCAATTCCTACGAGCAGTACTTC.

J is TRBJ1-2 and V is TRBV5-1; 7 positions match TRBD1. CDR1 SGHRS and CDR2 YFSETQ come from the germline V gene. Trimming cost V 5 bases and J 8 bases; bases outside gene matches: 9. The CDR3 runs to 13 residues. The CDR3 is CASRQDRIGGYTF. The CDR3 DNA reads as TGCGCCAGCAGACAGGACAGGATTGGCGGCTACACCTTC.

CDR3 in amino acids: CASSYSRESLKLFF. The DNA of the CDR3 is TGTGCCAGCAGTTACTCGCGTGAAAGCTTAAAACTGTTTTTT. The chain uses TRBV6-5 and TRBJ1-4; no clear D gene. The CDR3 has 14 residues. Germline loops: CDR1 MNHEY, CDR2 SVGAGI. The V and J ends lost 0 bases and 10 bases respectively, with 12 bases between them.

V usage is TRBV7-2 and J usage is TRBJ1-4; 7 bases line up with TRBD1. The CDR3 is 15 amino acids. Germline-derived CDR1 and CDR2 are SGHTA and FQGNSA. V shed 2 bases and J 7 bases; nucleotides not matched to a gene: 7. This CDR3 reads CASSLMGRGSEKLFF. In DNA form, the CDR3 reads TGTGCCAGCAGCTTAATGGGCAGGGGGAGTGAAAAACTGTTTTTT.

This chain connects TRBV5-6 to TRBJ1-5; no reliable D call. V lost 0 bases to trimming and J lost 3 bases, with 13 bases between them. CDR1 and CDR2 from the germline V gene are SGHDT and YYEEEE. The CDR3 contains 16 residues. The CDR3: CASSLGGVRHNQPQHF. The DNA for the CDR3 is TGTGCCAGCAGCTTGGGCGGGGTTAGACACAATCAGCCCCAGCATTTT.

This clone was seen a single time. The chain joins TRBV6-1 to TRBJ1-1; 7 bases are shared with TRBD1. Unmatched junction bases numbered 9, after V lost 4 bases and J lost 1 base. The length of the CDR3 is 16 residues. Germline V gives CDR1 MNHNS, CDR2 SASEGT. The CDR3 protein is CASSAWDRPQNTEAFF. The CDR3 DNA sequence: TGTGCCAGCAGTGCGTGGGACAGACCTCAGAACACTGAAGCTTTCTTT.

This chain uses TRBV27 with TRBJ1-2; no firm D call. This CDR3 has 13 amino acids. Per germline, CDR1 MNHEY and CDR2 SMNVEV (reference sequence). Trimming left V 5 bases short and J 2 bases short, with 9 bases between. In DNA form, the CDR3 reads TGTGCCAGCAGTCCTTACGGGAACTATGGCTACACCTTC. Its translation: CASSPYGNYGYTF.

This clone was recorded once. Additional DNA sequences in this sample encode the identical CDR3. The CDR3 coding sequence is TGTGCCAGCAGTGACCAGGGAGGGCAGGGGGCAAAAAGGACCTACGAGCAGTACTTC. This sequence encodes CASSDQGGQGAKRTYEQYF. The V gene is TRBV6-1, the J gene TRBJ2-7; D is possibly TRBD1 (8 bases). Deletions cut 3 bases from V and 2 bases from J, with 26 bases between. The CDR3 totals 19 residues. The germline gives CDR1 MNHNS, CDR2 SASEGT.

The V and J genes are TRBV7-9 and TRBJ2-2; D call uncertain. Trimming left V 3 bases short and J 1 base short, with 3 bases between. The germline CDR1 and CDR2 sequences are SEHNR and FQNEAQ (reference sequence). The CDR3 length is 13 residues. The CDR3 region has the DNA TGTGCCAGCAGCTTTCGGAACACCGGGGAGCTGTTTTTT. Its translation: CASSFRNTGELFF.

This chain connects TRBV6-1 to TRBJ1-1; a weak D match, TRBD1 (5 bases). The V gene lost 7 bases and the J gene lost 8 bases, with 17 bases spanning the gap. CDR3 length: 13 residues. From germline, CDR1 is MNHNS and CDR2 SASEGT. The CDR3 sequence is CASIIGPGLEAFF. In DNA form, the CDR3 reads TGTGCCAGCATTATTGGGCCGGGACTGGAAGCTTTCTTT.